These 30 T cell receptor beta chains were sequenced from one sample in a study of blood T cell repertoires in COVID-19. Profiled with immunoSEQ multiplex PCR; TCRdb holds only in-frame clones, not every one. The table includes 40,000 or so clones, 80% to 90% detected once. Sequencing was carried out using peripheral blood. Receptors were obtained from a human donor in a cohort sampled during active COVID-19.

This chain links TRBV7-3 with TRBJ2-6, with TRBD2 matching over 13 bases. The junction had 5 bases not matched to a gene; V was cut back by 5 bases and J by 4 bases. The CDR3 sequence is 17 residues long. CDR1 and CDR2 (germline): SGHTA, FQGTGA. CDR3 nucleotide sequence: TGTGCCAGCAGCCAACTAGCGGGAGGGGTAGGGGCCAACGTCCTGACTTTC. Protein product: CASSQLAGGVGANVLTF.

The rearrangement uses TRBV6-5 and TRBJ2-7; possible D gene TRBD2, 7 bases. V lost 11 bases to trimming and J lost 6 bases, with 17 bases between them. This CDR3 is built from 12 residues. The germline V gene has CDR1 MNHEY and CDR2 SVGAGI. Here the CDR3 reads CAAGAQSVEQYF. The CDR3 DNA sequence: TGTGCCGCGGGGGCGCAGTCGGTCGAGCAGTACTTC.

The chain links TRBV5-8 to TRBJ2-1, with 8 positions matching TRBD2. The ends lost 0 bases at V and 4 bases at J; junction bases unmatched: 15. The CDR3 is 19 residues long. Looked up from germline, CDR1 is SGHTS and CDR2 is YDEGEE. The CDR3 nucleotides read TGTGCCAGCAGCTTGGCCACAGTCGCCCTCCCGGGGGGGTACAATGAGCAGTTCTTC. Its protein is CASSLATVALPGGYNEQFF. Full variable domain (rest looked up from reference TRBV5-8 and TRBJ2-1): EAGVTQSPTHLIKTRGQQATLRCSPISGHTSVYWYQQALGLGLQFLLWYDEGEERNRGNFPPRFSGRQFPNYSSELNVNALELEDSALYLCASSLATVALPGGYNEQFFGPGTRLTVL.

Concerning this clone itself: A read error may account for a junction end that differs from germline. The chain employs TRBV7-7 and TRBJ2-3; D ambiguous. Germline loops: CDR1 SSHAT, CDR2 FNYEAQ (reference sequence). The CDR3 totals 15 residues. The CDR3 coding sequence is TGTGCTAGCAGCCCCATGGCAGGTAGCACAGATACGCAGTATTTT. Translating gives CASSPMAGSTDTQYF.

The rearrangement links TRBV3-1 (or the pseudogene TRBV3-2) to TRBJ2-2; 8 bases are shared with TRBD1. This CDR3 has 15 residues. Per germline, CDR1 LGHDT and CDR2 YNNKEL (reference sequence). The junction had 7 bases not matched to a gene; V was cut back by 4 bases and J by 6 bases. CDR3 sequence: CASSRGQGRAGELFF. In DNA form, the CDR3 reads TGTGCCAGCAGCCGAGGACAGGGTAGAGCCGGGGAGCTGTTTTTT.

V and J are TRBV30 and TRBJ1-6; possible D gene TRBD1, 5 bases. The CDR3 is made up of 14 amino acids. CDR1 is GTSNPN and CDR2 is SVGIG in the germline V gene (reference sequence). V was pared by 4 bases and J by 5 bases, with 12 bases between. CDR3 DNA sequence: TGTGCCTGGATAGGACAAAGCAATAATTCACCCCTCCACTTT. Its protein is CAWIGQSNNSPLHF.

This clone appeared once. The chain links TRBV5-1 to TRBJ2-1; 12 nucleotides match TRBD2. V dropped 3 bases and J dropped 0; count of bases not matched to a gene: 10. The CDR3 totals 19 residues. Germline V gene lookup returns CDR1 SGHRS and CDR2 YFSETQ. The DNA for the CDR3 is TGCGCCAGCAGCTCCATGGGACTAGCGGGTCTAAGCTCCTACAATGAGCAGTTCTTC. Its protein is CASSSMGLAGLSSYNEQFF.

As for this clone: Compared with germline, one end of the junction differs, possibly owing to a read error. The CDR3: CASSPSSGATNTQYF. The CDR3 DNA follows: TGTGCCAGCTCACCCTCATCAGGGGCCACAAATACGCAGTATTTT. J is TRBJ2-3 and V is TRBV18; possible D gene TRBD1, 6 bases. Germline assignment: CDR1 KGHSH and CDR2 LQKENI. This CDR3 region has 15 residues. Full variable domain (missing parts from reference TRBV18 and TRBJ2-3): NAGVMQNPRHLVRRRGQEARLRCSPMKGHSHVYWYRQLPEEGLKFMVYLQKENIIDESGMPKERFSAEFPKEGPSILRIQQVVRGDSAAYFCASSPSSGATNTQYFGPGTRLTVL.

V usage is TRBV11-3 and J usage is TRBJ1-2, with a possible D match to TRBD1 (6 bases). V lost 7 bases, J lost 1 base, and 13 bases lay in between. This CDR3 region has 14 residues. CDR1 is SGHNT and CDR2 is YENEEA in the germline V gene. The CDR3 loop is CASTLPGDNYGYTF. The CDR3, as DNA: TGTGCCAGCACCCTGCCAGGGGATAACTATGGCTACACCTTC.

The chain employs TRBV7-2 and TRBJ2-3; D might be TRBD1 (6 bases). Per germline, CDR1 SGHTA and CDR2 FQGNSA. The V gene lost 4 bases and the J gene lost 4 bases, with 21 bases spanning the gap. The CDR3 spans 17 residues. The CDR3 sequence: CASSSPGGHGGSDTQYF. The DNA of the CDR3 is TGTGCCAGCAGCTCTCCTGGGGGCCACGGTGGATCAGATACGCAGTATTTT.

The J gene is TRBJ1-1, the V gene TRBV6-2 or TRBV6-3; tentatively, D is TRBD1 (6 bases). Germline CDR1 reads MNHEY; CDR2 reads SVGEGT. Trimming took off 5 bases at V and 3 bases at J, with 10 bases between the two ends. The CDR3 is 13 residues long. CDR3 amino acids: CASSDRSYTEAFF. The CDR3 DNA reads as TGTGCCAGCAGTGACAGGTCGTACACTGAAGCTTTCTTT.

The rearrangement uses TRBV30 and TRBJ1-1; D not certain. CDR1 and CDR2 from the germline V gene are GTSNPN and SVGIG (reference sequence). Trimming left V 1 base short and J 1 base short, with 7 bases between. CDR3 length: 13 residues. CDR3 nucleotide sequence: TGTGCCTGGAGTGGCAGGTCGAACACTGAAGCTTTCTTT. Amino acid sequence: CAWSGRSNTEAFF.

The chain joins TRBV7-9 to TRBJ1-2; no clear D gene. Between the trimmed V and J ends, which lost 7 bases and 8 bases, there was a span of 17 bases. The CDR3 loop spans 13 amino acids. From germline, CDR1 is SEHNR and CDR2 FQNEAQ (reference sequence). CDR3 protein: CASTREGRTGYTF. The CDR3 region has the DNA TGTGCCAGCACCAGAGAGGGCAGGACCGGCTACACCTTC.

The V and J genes are TRBV11-2 and TRBJ2-2; 8 bases agree with TRBD1. There are 17 residues in the CDR3. Germline V CDR1 and CDR2: SGHAT, FQNNGV. Losses at the gene ends were 8 bases for V and 3 bases for J; bases not matched to a gene: 14. CDR3 loop: CASSPSFRTGYTGELFF. The CDR3 bases are TGTGCCAGCTCCCCTAGCTTCCGGACAGGGTACACCGGGGAGCTGTTTTTT.

This clone was recorded a few times. The chain employs TRBV19 and TRBJ1-3, with unresolved D. Germline V CDR1 and CDR2: LNHDA, SQIVND (reference sequence). The CDR3 has 17 residues. Trimming pared 6 bases from V and 0 bases from J, leaving 18 bases between. CDR3 sequence reads: CASSHKTSKPSGNTIYF. The CDR3 DNA reads as TGTGCCAGTAGCCATAAGACATCTAAACCCTCTGGAAACACCATATATTTT.

The sample holds a few counts of this clone. The chain combines TRBV30 with TRBJ1-6, with 10 positions matching TRBD1. This CDR3 has 14 residues. Germline lookup yields CDR1 GTSNPN and CDR2 SVGIG (reference sequence). J lost 7 bases, V lost 8 bases, and 8 bases had no gene match. CDR3 sequence reads: CAGYLGQGNSPLHF. CDR3 nucleotides: TGTGCCGGTTATTTGGGACAGGGGAATTCACCCCTCCACTTT.

The CDR3 region has the DNA TGTGCCAGCAGCCTCCGGACAGGGGGGACTAGCGGGAGCTACGAGCAGTACTTC. Its protein product is CASSLRTGGTSGSYEQYF. The J gene is TRBJ2-7, the V gene TRBV7-9; 14 positions agree with TRBD2. From germline, CDR1 is SEHNR and CDR2 FQNEAQ (reference sequence). Unmatched junction bases numbered 12, after V lost 5 bases and J lost 3 bases. CDR3 length: 18 amino acids.

V gene TRBV29-1 combines with J gene TRBJ2-2; 9 nucleotides line up with TRBD2. The V gene end was trimmed by 4 bases and the J gene end by 7 bases; junction bases not matched to a gene: 10. Germline CDR1 SQVTM, CDR2 ANQGSEA. This CDR3 region has 15 residues. The CDR3 loop reads CSVVLLAGKSGELFF. The CDR3 DNA sequence: TGCAGCGTTGTACTCCTAGCGGGAAAGAGCGGGGAGCTGTTTTTT.

The J gene is TRBJ1-5, the V gene TRBV19; TRBD1 matches 9 bases. J lost 7 bases, V lost 5 bases, and 6 bases had no gene match. The CDR3 sequence is 14 residues long. Germline assignment: CDR1 LNHDA and CDR2 SQIVND (reference sequence). CDR3 DNA: TGTGCCAGTAGTTACAGGGGGCTCGGACAGCCCCAGCATTTT. Protein product: CASSYRGLGQPQHF.

Points on this clone: An end of the junction does not agree with germline; a read error may underlie this. This sequence joins TRBV6-6 and TRBJ2-2; D remains unclear. Germline CDR1 is MNHNY and CDR2 is SVGAGI (reference sequence). CDR3 length: 12 amino acids. CDR3 sequence: CASSHSYGELFF. CDR3 DNA sequence: TGTGCCAGCAGTCACTCGTACGGGGAGCTGTTTTTT.

This chain connects TRBV30 to TRBJ1-1, with D possibly being TRBD1 (6 bases). From germline, CDR1 is GTSNPN and CDR2 SVGIG (reference sequence). V lost 1 base and J 1 base, leaving 7 bases between the germline ends. CDR3 length: 13 amino acids. DNA for the CDR3: TGTGCCTGGAGTGGGGACAAGAACACTGAAGCTTTCTTT. This encodes CAWSGDKNTEAFF.

This clone was seen only a few times. The CDR3 spells CASRLSGGLSTDTQYF. As DNA, the CDR3 is TGTGCCAGCAGGCTAAGCGGGGGCCTGAGCACAGATACGCAGTATTTT. The V call is TRBV27, the J call TRBJ2-3; 8 nucleotides line up with TRBD2. V dropped 6 bases and J dropped 0; count of bases not matched to a gene: 8. The CDR3 spans 16 residues. The germline V gene has CDR1 MNHEY and CDR2 SMNVEV (reference sequence).

The chain carries TRBV7-2 and TRBJ2-1; TRBD2 agrees at 8 bases. The trim removed 5 bases at V and 5 bases at J, leaving 5 bases unmatched. The length of the CDR3 is 14 residues. The germline gives CDR1 SGHTA, CDR2 FQGNSA. CDR3 bases: TGTGCCAGCAGCCCCACTAGCGGAAACAATGAGCAGTTCTTC. It yields the protein CASSPTSGNNEQFF.

The chain combines TRBV29-1 with TRBJ2-7; D not certain. V dropped 4 bases and J dropped 1 base, with 5 bases sitting between them. The germline gives CDR1 SQVTM, CDR2 ANQGSEA. This CDR3 spans 11 amino acids. CDR3 in DNA: TGCAGCGTTGCACAGTCCTACGAGCAGTACTTC. Translated, it gives CSVAQSYEQYF.

The chain is built from TRBV28 and TRBJ1-3; 8 bases fit TRBD1. Per the germline V gene, CDR1 is MDHEN and CDR2 is SYDVKM. J was trimmed by 11 bases and V by 1 base; bases with no gene match: 13. The CDR3 runs to 16 residues. The chain's CDR3 is CASSLSAGTGSLAIYF. As DNA, the CDR3 is TGTGCCAGCAGTTTATCAGCCGGGACAGGCTCCCTCGCCATATATTTT. Together with reference TRBV28 and TRBJ1-3, the CDR3 gives the full variable domain: DVKVTQSSRYLVKRTGEKVFLECVQDMDHENMFWYRQDPGLGLRLIYFSYDVKMKEKGDIPEGYSVSREKKERFSLILESASTNQTSMYLCASSLSAGTGSLAIYFGEGSWLTVV.

The genes are TRBV19 and TRBJ1-4, with a possible D match to TRBD1 (5 bases). The CDR3 consists of 16 residues. V was trimmed by 5 bases and J by 10 bases, leaving 23 bases between them. The V gene's germline CDR1 is LNHDA and CDR2 SQIVND (reference sequence). CDR3 in amino acids: CASSHTGGDPRGKLFF. CDR3 nucleotide sequence: TGTGCCAGTAGTCACACGGGGGGGGACCCGAGAGGAAAACTGTTTTTT.

The chain joins TRBV18 to TRBJ1-1, with 9 positions matching TRBD1. The CDR3 contains 15 residues. Per the germline V gene, CDR1 is KGHSH and CDR2 is LQKENI. V lost 4 bases, J lost 1 base, and 4 bases stayed unmatched. CDR3 residues: CASSLRTGENTEAFF. As DNA, the CDR3 is TGTGCCAGCTCACTGCGGACAGGGGAGAACACTGAAGCTTTCTTT.

V usage is TRBV10-2 and J usage is TRBJ2-1; 10 nucleotides agree with TRBD1. Looked up from germline, CDR1 is WSHSY and CDR2 is SAAADI. CDR3 length equals 16 residues. The V segment lost 7 bases and the J segment 0 bases; nucleotides outside the gene matches: 6. The CDR3 region is CASMSRDRGSYNEQFF. The CDR3 DNA follows: TGCGCCAGCATGTCCCGGGACAGGGGCTCCTACAATGAGCAGTTCTTC.

This rearrangement joins TRBV23-1 to TRBJ1-5; D remains ambiguous. TRBV23-1 is sorted into the ORF group, with uncertain function. The CDR3 extends over 17 amino acids. Trimming cost V 0 bases and J 1 base, with 13 bases left between them. CDR3 amino acids: CASSQSWVGQSNQPQHF. The CDR3 region has the DNA TGCGCCAGCAGTCAATCGTGGGTTGGGCAAAGCAATCAGCCCCAGCATTTT.

DNA for the CDR3: TGTGCCAGCAGCCACTCAGGGGGCCAGAGCTCTGGAAACACCATATATTTT. Its protein is CASSHSGGQSSGNTIYF. The rearrangement joins TRBV3-1 (or the pseudogene TRBV3-2) to TRBJ1-3; 8 bases agree with TRBD1. Per germline, CDR1 LGHDT and CDR2 YNNKEL (reference sequence). V trimming: 3 bases; J trimming: 0 bases; junction bases outside the gene matches: 7. CDR3 length: 17 residues.